These T cell receptor beta chains were read from a single sample in a study of T cell repertoires in cytomegalovirus infection. The antigens for these receptors are not known. One entry per CDR3 protein, called by TCRdb with MiXCR from the reads. The sample gives about half a million distinct CDR3 sequences, roughly 43% of which show up once; 43% is in the top ten. Sequences were derived from cultured PBMCs, sampled from culture after CMV antigen stimulation. All receptors derive from a human donor in good health (CMV status not recorded). Some clones in this sample may be carry-over from other donors' samples. Both conserved end residues are part of each CDR3. D genes are given only for firm matches. Clone size appears in some rows only: once, few, many, or a class for an expanded clone.

V gene	D gene	clone size	J gene	CDR3 protein	CDR3 DNA
TRBV7-2	NA	few	TRBJ2-3	CASSLGGTYTQYF	TGTGCCAGCAGCTTAGGGGGGACCTATACGCAGTATTTT
TRBV7-2	NA	NA	TRBJ2-4	CASSLSVGTAKNIQYF	TGTGCCAGCAGCTTGTCCGTGGGTACGGCCAAAAACATTCAGTACTTC
TRBV7-4	TRBD2	NA	TRBJ2-7	CASSPAGDSYEQYF	TGTGCCAGCAGCCCGGCGGGGGACTCTTACGAGCAGTACTTC
TRBV7-9	NA	once	TRBJ2-1	CASSQTGFAYNEQFF	TGTGCCAGCAGCCAAACGGGGTTCGCCTACAATGAGCAGTTCTTC
TRBV4-1	TRBD2	NA	TRBJ2-5	CASSHPSQGGETQYF	TGCGCCAGCAGCCACCCCTCTCAGGGAGGGGAGACCCAGTACTTC
TRBV5-1	TRBD1	NA	TRBJ2-3	CASSPRTGPDTQYF	TGCGCCAGCAGCCCCAGGACAGGACCAGATACGCAGTATTTT
TRBV6-2/TRBV6-3	TRBD1	NA	TRBJ2-3	CASSRQGRITNTQYF	TGTGCCAGCAGTCGACAGGGAAGGATAACAAATACGCAGTATTTT
TRBV3-1	NA	NA	TRBJ2-5	CASSQGRSRETQYF	TGTGCCAGCAGCCAAGGACGGTCGAGGGAGACCCAGTACTTC
TRBV12-3/TRBV12-4	TRBD2	few	TRBJ2-1	CASRPTSGRVREQFF	TGTGCCAGCAGACCCACTAGCGGGAGAGTTCGAGAGCAGTTCTTC
TRBV10-3	NA	NA	TRBJ2-7	CAISGGVGPREQYF	TGTGCCATCAGTGGGGGGGTCGGGCCTCGCGAGCAGTACTTC
TRBV7-8	TRBD1	few	TRBJ2-5	CASSYTGVGETQYF	TGTGCCAGCAGCTACACAGGGGTTGGGGAGACCCAGTACTTC
TRBV11-2	NA	NA	TRBJ1-5	CASSLDGEGTQHF	TGTGCCAGCAGCTTAGATGGGGAGGGAACCCAGCATTTT
TRBV7-2	NA	NA	TRBJ1-3	CASSLGGGSGFTIYF	TGTGCCAGCAGCCTAGGTGGCGGATCGGGGTTCACCATATATTTT
TRBV7-9	NA	NA	TRBJ1-3	CASSFGGPSGNTIYF	TGTGCCAGCAGCTTCGGGGGCCCCTCTGGAAACACCATATATTTT
TRBV7-1	NA	NA	TRBJ2-3	CASSPNSGGYTDTQYF	TGTGCCAGCAGCCCCAACTCGGGGGGCTATACAGATACGCAGTATTTT
TRBV7-4	NA	NA	TRBJ1-2	CASSGKGIYGGYTF	TGTGCCAGCAGCGGAAAGGGCATTTATGGTGGCTACACCTTC
TRBV6-1	NA	NA	TRBJ1-5	CASSEWAGDSNQPQHF	TGTGCCAGCAGTGAATGGGCCGGAGATAGCAATCAGCCCCAGCATTTT
TRBV12-3/TRBV12-4	TRBD2	NA	TRBJ2-3	CASSFLAGFSTDTQYF	TGTGCCAGCAGTTTCTTAGCGGGGTTTAGCACAGATACGCAGTATTTT
TRBV5-1	NA	NA	TRBJ2-3	CASSLGANGGTQYF	TGCGCCAGCAGCTTGGGCGCCAATGGGGGTACGCAGTATTTT
TRBV7-9	NA	few	TRBJ2-1	CASSLASGSIPYNEQFF	TGTGCCAGCAGCTTAGCGTCAGGGAGTATTCCCTACAATGAGCAGTTCTTC
TRBV7-2	NA	NA	TRBJ2-5	CASSPQAIWRETQYF	TGTGCCAGCAGCCCTCAAGCTATCTGGAGGGAGACCCAGTACTTC
TRBV6-1	NA	few	TRBJ1-5	CASSGVQKSGPQHF	TGTGCCAGCAGTGGCGTACAGAAAAGTGGGCCCCAGCATTTT
TRBV6-1	TRBD1	NA	TRBJ2-7	CAGRQGQDEQYF	TGTGCCGGAAGACAGGGTCAGGACGAGCAGTACTTC
TRBV6-5	TRBD2	few	TRBJ2-1	CASSYSLAGANEQFF	TGTGCCAGCAGTTACTCGTTAGCGGGAGCCAATGAGCAGTTCTTC
TRBV4-1	TRBD1	NA	TRBJ2-3	CASSQGWDRRNTDTQYF	TGCGCCAGCAGCCAAGGGTGGGACAGGAGAAACACAGATACGCAGTATTTT
TRBV7-9	TRBD1	NA	TRBJ2-7	CASSSWDRVYEQYF	TGTGCCAGCAGCTCCTGGGACAGGGTCTACGAGCAGTACTTC
TRBV27	TRBD1	NA	TRBJ1-2	CASSLRGTGDGYGYTF	TGTGCCAGCAGTTTACGTGGGACAGGGGACGGCTATGGCTACACCTTC
TRBV6-5	TRBD1	NA	TRBJ1-2	CASSQDREGYTF	TGTGCCAGCAGTCAGGACAGGGAGGGCTACACCTTC
TRBV7-4	NA	few	TRBJ2-4	CASSSQKNIQYF	TGTGCCAGCAGCTCCCAGAAAAACATTCAGTACTTC
TRBV7-2	NA	few	TRBJ2-3	CASSPPLKDTQYF	TGTGCCAGCAGCCCGCCCCTGAAAGATACGCAGTATTTT
TRBV20-1	NA	few	TRBJ2-7	CSAGAHYEQYF	TGCAGTGCCGGGGCCCACTACGAGCAGTACTTC
TRBV5-4	TRBD2	NA	TRBJ2-3	CASSSGLARASTDTQYF	TGTGCCAGCAGCTCGGGACTAGCAAGAGCTAGCACAGATACGCAGTATTTT
TRBV6-1	NA	NA	TRBJ2-7	CASSPSDRWPYEQYF	TGTGCCAGCAGTCCGTCCGACAGGTGGCCCTACGAGCAGTACTTC
TRBV6-5	NA	NA	TRBJ1-1	CASSWGGGNTEAFF	TGTGCCAGCAGTTGGGGAGGGGGGAACACTGAAGCTTTCTTT
TRBV7-2	NA	few	TRBJ1-2	CASSPGQASNYGYTF	TGTGCCAGCAGCCCAGGCCAAGCCTCTAACTATGGCTACACCTTC
TRBV27	NA	NA	TRBJ1-1	CASSLKQAYMNTEAFF	TGTGCCAGCAGTCTAAAACAGGCTTACATGAACACTGAAGCTTTCTTT
TRBV7-2	TRBD2	few	TRBJ2-1	CASSSNPGLAGQQFF	TGTGCCAGCAGCTCGAACCCGGGACTAGCGGGCCAGCAGTTCTTC
TRBV20-1	NA	NA	TRBJ1-1	CSARDPGLNTEAFF	TGCAGTGCTAGAGATCCAGGGCTGAACACTGAAGCTTTCTTT
TRBV12-3/TRBV12-4	TRBD1	NA	TRBJ2-3	CASSIDRASTDTQYF	TGTGCCAGCAGTATAGACAGGGCTAGCACAGATACGCAGTATTTT
TRBV7-2	NA	NA	TRBJ1-5	CASSQSGGLPQHF	TGTGCCAGCAGCCAAAGCGGGGGTTTGCCCCAGCATTTT
TRBV11-2	TRBD1	once	TRBJ1-1	CASSRDRPYTEAFF	TGTGCCAGCAGCCGGGACAGGCCGTACACTGAAGCTTTCTTT
TRBV7-9	NA	few	TRBJ2-3	CASFRVGTDTQYF	TGTGCCAGCTTTAGAGTGGGCACCGATACGCAGTATTTT
TRBV12-3/TRBV12-4	NA	NA	TRBJ1-5	CASSFSGLSEGPQHF	TGTGCCAGCAGTTTCTCCGGGCTCTCCGAGGGGCCCCAGCATTTT
TRBV24-1	NA	NA	TRBJ2-3	CATSEKGDTQYF	TGTGCCACCAGTGAGAAAGGGGATACGCAGTATTTT